Listed below are T cell receptor beta chains from one sample, sequenced in a study of vaccination and CD4 T cells after COVID-19. For these receptors, no antigen is known. TCRdb independently ran MiXCR on the PCR reads; one entry per CDR3 protein. The data contain roughly 12,000 distinct CDR3 sequences, 76% of them singletons. Sequenced input: CD4+ T cells from blood, cultured in vitro. Receptors originate from a human donor who had recovered from COVID-19. Each CDR3 is given with its conserved first and last residue. D genes are given only for firm matches. Size values are once, few and many counts, or a class for expanded clones, and some rows have none.

cdr3_length d_call clone_size j_call v_call cdr3_nt cdr3_aa
12 NA NA TRBJ2-2 TRBV29-1 TGCAGCGCGGCAGGACCCCCCGGGGAGCTGTTTTTT CSAAGPPGELFF
15 NA once TRBJ1-2 TRBV15 TGTGCCACCAGCAGAGCGGGGCAGGTTGGCTATGGCTACACCTTC CATSRAGQVGYGYTF
13 TRBD1 NA TRBJ1-1 TRBV11-2 TGTGCCAGCAGCTCGAGACAGGGTTCTGAAGCTTTCTTT CASSSRQGSEAFF
16 NA NA TRBJ2-5 TRBV20-1 TGCAGTGCTAGAGATCTGTCGCAGGGGCGTTCAACGACCCAGTACTTC CSARDLSQGRSTTQYF
14 NA NA TRBJ1-1 TRBV6-2/TRBV6-3 TGTGCCAGCAGCCCCGTAGGGTTGAACACTGAAGCTTTCTTT CASSPVGLNTEAFF
15 TRBD1 NA TRBJ2-2 TRBV24-1 TGTGCCACCAGTGATTTCGGACAGGGCACCGGGGAGCTGTTTTTT CATSDFGQGTGELFF
12 NA NA TRBJ1-2 TRBV11-2 TGTGCCAGCAGCGCCTCCTTCCGAGGCTACACCTTC CASSASFRGYTF
14 NA few TRBJ1-2 TRBV6-1 TGTGCCAGCACCAAGACAGGATCTAACTATGGCTACACCTTC CASTKTGSNYGYTF
12 NA once TRBJ2-1 TRBV20-1 TGCAGTGCTAGACTTTCTGGGGGGGAGCAGTTCTTC CSARLSGGEQFF
15 NA NA TRBJ1-2 TRBV7-8 TGTGCCAGCAGCTTAGCGATGGGGGCGGGGTATGGCTACACCTTC CASSLAMGAGYGYTF
13 NA NA TRBJ2-5 TRBV2 TGTGCCAGCAGTGGGGGCAGGGGCGAGACCCAGTACTTC CASSGGRGETQYF
16 NA once TRBJ1-2 TRBV2 TGTGCCAGCATACGGAACCACAGCGTCCCGAACTATGGCTACACCTTC CASIRNHSVPNYGYTF
15 NA NA TRBJ1-4 TRBV6-1 TGTGCCAGCAGTGAAGCGGTTCTCTCAGGGCGAAAGGCGTTTTTT CASSEAVLSGRKAFF
18 TRBD1 NA TRBJ2-6 TRBV7-9 TGTGCCAGCAGCTTAAGGACGACAGGGCACTCTGGGGCCAACGTCCTGACTTTC CASSLRTTGHSGANVLTF
14 NA NA TRBJ1-6 TRBV7-9 TGTGCCAGCAGTCGGAGCTCCTATAATTCACCCCTCCACTTT CASSRSSYNSPLHF
13 NA few TRBJ1-1 TRBV6-1 TGTGCCAGCACTCGGGAAAGGGACACTGAAGCTTTCTTT CASTRERDTEAFF
15 TRBD2 NA TRBJ2-3 TRBV3-1 TGTGCCAGCAGCCCCGGGACTAGCGAAACAGATACGCAGTATTTT CASSPGTSETDTQYF
18 NA few TRBJ2-4 TRBV6-5 TGTGCCAGCAGTTACACCCGGTCAGGGGTGGGTGGCAAAAACATTCAGTACTTC CASSYTRSGVGGKNIQYF
19 NA NA TRBJ2-1 TRBV4-1 TGCGCCAGCAGCCATAAACTCGATAAGGGCTTTCAAAACTACAATGAGCAGTTCTTC CASSHKLDKGFQNYNEQFF
16 NA NA TRBJ1-2 TRBV11-2 TGTGCCAGCAGCTCTCCGGGTAATCAAGCAAACTATGGCTACACCTTC CASSSPGNQANYGYTF
15 TRBD2 NA TRBJ2-1 TRBV24-1 TGTGCCACCGAAACTAGCGGGGGGGGGTACAATGAGCAGTTCTTC CATETSGGGYNEQFF
16 NA NA TRBJ1-2 TRBV6-5 TGTGCCAGCAGTTACAACCTCGACAGAGGGCACTATGGCTACACCTTC CASSYNLDRGHYGYTF
15 NA few TRBJ1-1 TRBV7-9 TGTGCCAGCAGCTTACAGGGTGGGAGATTCACTGAAGCTTTCTTT CASSLQGGRFTEAFF
15 NA NA TRBJ1-6 TRBV6-1 TGTGCCAGCAGACCCGGGAGGACAAGAAATTCACCCCTCCACTTT CASRPGRTRNSPLHF
13 TRBD1 few TRBJ1-2 TRBV6-1 TGTGCCAGCAGTGCCTCAGGGGGAAACGGCTACACCTTC CASSASGGNGYTF
15 NA NA TRBJ1-2 TRBV12-3/TRBV12-4 TGTGCCAGCAGTAAAAACCGAAGGGATAGCTATGGCTACACCTTC CASSKNRRDSYGYTF
13 NA NA TRBJ1-5 TRBV2 TGTGCCACATCAGGAGAACCTAATCAGCCCCAGCATTTT CATSGEPNQPQHF
14 TRBD1 NA TRBJ1-5 TRBV19 TGTGCCAGTAGTAGGGGACAGGGGAATCAGCCCCAGCATTTT CASSRGQGNQPQHF
14 NA NA TRBJ1-2 TRBV12-2 TGTGCAAGTCGCACCCGGATCCAAAACTATGGCTACACCTTC CASRTRIQNYGYTF
13 NA NA TRBJ2-3 TRBV18 TGTGCCTGCTCACCACCGTTCACAGATACGCAGTATTTT CACSPPFTDTQYF
16 NA NA TRBJ1-2 TRBV5-4 TGTGCCAGCAGCCCTACCTCGGAAGTAGAAGTCTATGGCTACACCTTC CASSPTSEVEVYGYTF
14 NA NA TRBJ1-6 TRBV6-1 TGTGCCAGCAGGGACAGCCCCTATAATTCACCCCTCCACTTT CASRDSPYNSPLHF
15 NA NA TRBJ1-4 TRBV15 TGTGCCACCAGCAGAGCCATTAAAAGGGGTGAAAAACTGTTTTTT CATSRAIKRGEKLFF
15 TRBD1 NA TRBJ1-2 TRBV14 TGTGCCAGCAGCCGACGACAGGGGAGTGTCTATGGCTACACCTTC CASSRRQGSVYGYTF
14 TRBD1 once TRBJ1-2 TRBV20-1 TGCAGTGCTAGTTACGGGACAGGGTTCGGAAGCTACACCTTC CSASYGTGFGSYTF
14 NA NA TRBJ2-3 TRBV20-1 TGCAGTGCTAGTGGAGTCCCGGGCACAGATACGCAGTATTTT CSASGVPGTDTQYF
14 NA NA TRBJ1-2 TRBV6-1 TGTGCCAGCAGTGAAGGGGAGGCCCTCTATGGCTACACCTTC CASSEGEALYGYTF
14 TRBD1 NA TRBJ2-1 TRBV24-1 TGTGCCACCAGTGAAATGACAGGGTACAGTGAGCAGTTCTTC CATSEMTGYSEQFF
11 NA NA TRBJ2-5 TRBV27 TGTGCCAGCAGCCAGGGGGAGACCCAGTACTTC CASSQGETQYF
13 NA NA TRBJ1-2 TRBV6-1 TGTGCCAGCAGTAAGGGGCCCTACTATGGCTACACCTTC CASSKGPYYGYTF
15 TRBD2 NA TRBJ2-5 TRBV20-1 TGCAGTGCTAGCAAGCGGGGGGGCCGAGGGGAGACCCAGTACTTC CSASKRGGRGETQYF
13 NA NA TRBJ1-6 TRBV6-1 TGTGCCCATAAGGGCGCAAATAATTCACCCCTCCACTTT CAHKGANNSPLHF
13 NA medium-sized TRBJ1-2 TRBV24-1 TGTGCCACCAGTCAAAGGGGTTCGCATGGCTACACCTTC CATSQRGSHGYTF
15 TRBD1 NA TRBJ1-1 TRBV6-1 TGTGCCAGCAGTAGGCCGGGACAGGGGAACACTGAAGCTTTCTTT CASSRPGQGNTEAFF
15 NA NA TRBJ2-1 TRBV19 TGTGCCAGTAGTAACCGGGGTATCTTTTACAATGAGCAGTTCTTC CASSNRGIFYNEQFF
14 NA NA TRBJ2-3 TRBV6-5 TGTGCCAGCAGTTCCAGGGGATACACAGATACGCAGTATTTT CASSSRGYTDTQYF
14 TRBD1 NA TRBJ1-6 TRBV28 TGTGCCAGCAGGGGACAGGGAAGTAATTCACCCCTCCACTTT CASRGQGSNSPLHF
14 NA NA TRBJ1-5 TRBV6-1 TGTGCCAGCAGGCAGTGGGGAATCAATCAGCCCCAGCATTTT CASRQWGINQPQHF
10 NA NA TRBJ2-3 TRBV7-5 NA CISVPGSGDF
15 NA NA TRBJ1-5 TRBV27 TGTGCCAGCAGTGGACGTGGGGGTAGCAATCAGCCCCAGCATTTT CASSGRGGSNQPQHF